The present TCR beta chain was sequenced within a study of naive and memory T cell subsets (dated 2017 in TCRdb). With respect to the entire study: Sorted naive and memory T cell subsets from peripheral blood were analyzed in the study using a UMI-based, open-source pipeline for TCR alpha and beta sequencing. The results of the functional CMV T cell responses matched the IgG serology results in every case. RNA was DNase-treated and reverse transcribed with TCR constant-region primers, mostly using SuperScript III.

On the study overall, not on this receptor specifically: The repertoire findings for the naive and memory subsets could not be validated, as no ground truth was available. After error correction, over 95% of naive TCR sequences appeared only once, giving much steeper abundance distributions than memory subsets. A few larger clonotypes were present in naive repertoires, especially CD8 naive repertoires, and these clonotypes were possibly memory cells re-expressing CD45RA. In both CD4 and CD8 cells, going from naive through CM, EM and EMRA, the Gini index went up while Shannon and inverse Simpson diversity went down. TCR abundance followed a power law with an exponent that was different for naive and memory subsets but consistent across the three individuals. Each clonotype was defined as a single alpha or beta chain sequence rather than as a paired alpha/beta receptor. RNA-based TCR counts may be influenced by expression changes linked to T cell activation and differentiation.

A few counts support this clonotype. The antigen this receptor binds is unknown. It has no much larger one-base neighbor in the sample; base qualities were not kept. The library was built by means of UMI-ligation and nested PCR. The beta constant-region primer consisted of an equimolar mixture of two oligonucleotides that together covered TRBC1 and TRBC2. The ligated cDNA went through four rounds of PCR with nested alpha and beta constant-region primers together with the SP2 primer. A single-stranded oligonucleotide carrying the SP2 primer and a 12-nucleotide UMI was ligated to the 3' end of the cDNA by T4 RNA ligase 1. The ligation reaction was kept at 16 degrees C for 20-24 hours. To avoid over-amplification, PCR2 was usually performed as a SYBR Green qPCR and halted once a predetermined threshold was reached. Agencourt AMPure XP magnetic beads were used for all purifications after the first. Library quantification was done by Qubit, followed by a TapeStation check on which the main peak was expected at around 650 bp. Pooled libraries were sequenced on an Illumina MiSeq using v2 2x251 paired-end kits, and typically roughly 1-2.1 million reads were obtained per sample. Each sample library was pooled at roughly 4.1 nM, and about 4.5-7% PhiX was included to improve cluster recognition. In the authors' own workflow: Using tag matching that tolerated one base-pair mismatch, Decombinator assigned V and J genes to FASTQ reads that had been processed by Demultiplexor. Collapsinator used UMIs to correct both sequencing errors and frequency errors arising from PCR heterogeneity. TCRs were translated and CDR3s were extracted from the conserved cysteine to the FGXG phenylalanine by CDR3Translator, with non-productive sequences being flagged. Gini, Shannon entropy and inverse Simpson indices were calculated on repertoires that had been subsampled to equal numbers of UMI-defined TCRs. Within the linear range, a power law was fitted by maximum likelihood to the distributions of clonotype abundance. When run on a single naive CD8 sample, MIGEC and the pipeline yielded similar UMI counts, similar unique TCR numbers and similar clonal distributions. In one analysis, naive TCRs also found in any memory subset of the same donor were removed from the naive repertoire. A set of 7,322 CMV-associated CDR3 sequences, compiled from VDJdb and a published dataset, was used to search the repertoires. TCRdb trimmed public reads at Q25 via fastp, called clones via MiXCR and kept in-frame beta chains. CDR3 protein duplicates are merged, each entry listing the most common genes and DNA. These V and J calls originate from TCRdb's pipeline instead of the authors' own analysis. The sample profile shows 80,000 to 95,000 distinct CDR3 sequences; 8% to 9.5% of them were found once. Clones ranked in the top ten supply roughly 1.2% of the sample.

Germline trimming amounts to 2 bases on V and 5 bases on J, with 6 as the count of junction bases outside the gene matches. From the germline V gene (reference sequence), CDR1 is GTSNPN and CDR2 is SVGIG. The CDR3 contains 14 residues, cysteine and phenylalanine counted. The retained sequence is limited to the CDR3, 42 bases, with the frame set at the first base. TCR alpha and beta chain libraries were amplified separately from the second PCR step onward. Donor CMV status was determined by IFNgamma production from CD4+ T cells after overnight stimulation of fresh PBMCs with CMV viral lysate. CD4 T cells were positively selected using Miltenyi beads, after which CD8 T cells were positively selected from the CD4-negative fraction. Cells were stained for CD3, CD4, CD8, CD45RA, CD27 and a live/dead dye and were sorted on a BD Aria II into four subsets based on CD45RA and CD27. Blood was obtained from three healthy volunteers, and the blood from each volunteer was fractionated into CD4 and CD8 T cells and subsequently into four differentiation subsets. Around 130 ml of peripheral blood was collected from each donor, and PBMC were isolated from the blood using Ficoll-Paque PLUS density-gradient centrifugation. After sorting, cells were lysed in RLT buffer, RNA was extracted using a Qiagen RNeasy kit, and the extracted RNA was stored at -80 degrees C.

Input material: naive CD8+ T cells from blood. Sample cell subset or site, as interpreted from the label and publication: naive T cells, CD45RA high CD27+. The sequence came from a human donor in good health. Recombination linked TRBV30 to TRBJ1-1, and TRBD1 matches 9 of the central bases. The nucleotide sequence reads TGTGCCTGGAGTCATCCGGGACAGGGAACTGAAGCTTTCTTT. It is translated as CAWSHPGQGTEAFF.